These 22 T cell receptor beta chains were all obtained from the same sample, sequenced in a study of T-cell memory formation after mild COVID-19. TCRdb reprocessed the 5' RACE reads via MiXCR and lists one record per CDR3 protein. The table lists under 450,000 distinct CDR3 sequences, under 25% of them singletons. The sample consisted of PBMCs or a T cell subset sorted from them (not recorded which). The receptors derive from a young man who had mild COVID-19 (a few samples of this study predate the infection). Cell type and time point are not known.

This clonotype has a single count. This rearrangement joins TRBV28 to TRBJ1-3, with 11 bases that match TRBD1. Looked up from germline, CDR1 is MDHEN and CDR2 is SYDVKM. The CDR3 runs to 16 residues. V lost 7 bases and J lost 3; bases outside the gene matches: 8. The CDR3 sequence is CASTIWDRGIGNTIYF. The CDR3 DNA reads TGTGCCAGCACCATTTGGGACAGGGGGATTGGAAACACCATATATTTT.

This clonotype was counted between two and nine times. The V and J genes are TRBV12-3 or TRBV12-4 and TRBJ2-7, with D perhaps given as TRBD1 or TRBD2 (6 bases each). The CDR3 contains 14 residues. V was pared by 3 bases and J by 3 bases, with 12 bases between. This CDR3 reads CASSLGGPIYEQYV. CDR3 nucleotide sequence: TGTGCCAGCAGTTTGGGGGGCCCTATCTACGAGCAGTACGTC.

This clonotype was seen a handful of times. This chain connects TRBV28 to TRBJ2-1; TRBD2 matches at 11 bases. With 2 bases clipped from V and 10 bases from J, the junction kept 4 bases outside the gene matches. Germline assignment: CDR1 MDHEN and CDR2 SYDVKM. The CDR3 has 14 amino acids. CDR3 bases: TGTGCCAGCAGTTTAGGACTAGCGGGTGCAGAGCAGTTCTTC. This codes for CASSLGLAGAEQFF.

This clonotype was seen more than once but under ten times. The chain uses TRBV7-8 and TRBJ2-1; the match to TRBD1 covers 9 bases. The CDR3 runs 17 residues. The V gene end was trimmed by 3 bases and the J gene end by 1 base; junction bases not matched to a gene: 7. CDR1 and CDR2 from the germline V gene are SGHVS and FQNEAQ. DNA of the CDR3: TGTGCCAGCAGCTTGTCTATGGGGACAGGGTCCTACAATGAGCAGTTCTTC. This codes for CASSLSMGTGSYNEQFF.

This sequence joins TRBV20-1 and TRBJ1-3; TRBD1 might be the D (6 bases). Per the germline V gene, CDR1 is DFQATT and CDR2 is SNEGSKA (reference sequence). This CDR3 has 14 residues. V lost 1 base to trimming and J lost 8 bases, with 15 bases between them. CDR3 residues: CSARARGSEDTIYF. The CDR3 DNA reads as TGCAGTGCTAGAGCCAGGGGTTCTGAGGACACCATATATTTT.

The chain links TRBV7-2 to TRBJ2-7; tentatively, D is TRBD1 (6 bases). Per the germline V gene, CDR1 is SGHTA and CDR2 is FQGNSA. The CDR3 extends over 16 amino acids. The V end was cut by 2 bases, the J end by 7 bases, with 21 bases between. The CDR3 spells CASSLMPGRTEGEQYF. CDR3 DNA sequence: TGTGCCAGCAGCTTAATGCCGGGACGGACAGAGGGGGAGCAGTACTTC.

This clonotype has only a few counts. The chain has TRBV12-3 or TRBV12-4 and TRBJ2-2, with D possibly TRBD1 on 5 matching bases. Trimming removed 4 bases at V and 4 bases at J, with 7 bases between. This CDR3 has 13 amino acids. This CDR3 reads CASSSGITGELFF. CDR3 sequence (DNA): TGTGCCAGCAGTTCAGGGATCACCGGGGAGCTGTTTTTT.

This clonotype has ten or more counts. The chain employs TRBV2 and TRBJ2-5, with D maybe TRBD2 (5 bases). Germline V gives CDR1 SNHLY, CDR2 FYNNEI. V was cut by 6 bases and J by 5 bases, with 16 bases left in between. This CDR3 is built from 14 residues. DNA of the CDR3: TGTGCCAGCAGCCAATGGGATGGCGGGGAGACCCAGTACTTC. Protein sequence: CASSQWDGGETQYF.

This clonotype occurred many times. V and J are TRBV7-9 and TRBJ1-2, with D possibly TRBD1 on 5 matching bases. CDR1 and CDR2 (germline): SEHNR, FQNEAQ (reference sequence). The CDR3 is 14 amino acids. V lost 5 bases and J 5 bases, leaving 15 bases between the germline ends. CDR3 bases: TGTGCCAGCAGCCGAGGCGAGACAGCATATGGCTACACCTTC. Its protein product is CASSRGETAYGYTF.

There are a few counts of this clonotype. CDR3 DNA sequence: TGTGCCAGCAGGGACAGGCCACAAGAGACCCAGTACTTC. Its translation is CASRDRPQETQYF. This chain links TRBV27 with TRBJ2-5; TRBD1 aligns across 7 bases. There are 13 residues in the CDR3. The V and J ends lost 6 bases and 2 bases, in that order; junction bases with no gene match: 3. Germline-derived CDR1 and CDR2 are MNHEY and SMNVEV (reference sequence).

This clonotype showed up many times. This chain joins TRBV29-1 and TRBJ2-1; D is possibly TRBD1 or TRBD2 (5 bases each). This CDR3 has 12 residues. Deletions cut 3 bases from V and 10 bases from J, with 13 bases between. The germline CDR1 and CDR2 sequences are SQVTM and ANQGSEA. Here the CDR3 reads CSVDLLGTEQFF. The CDR3 nucleotides are TGCAGCGTTGACCTGCTGGGGACCGAGCAGTTCTTC.

V usage is TRBV6-5 and J usage is TRBJ2-1; no clear D gene. From germline, CDR1 is MNHEY and CDR2 SVGAGI. CDR3 length: 11 residues. The V end lost 5 bases, the J end lost 6 bases, and 5 bases lay between the germline ends. The DNA of the CDR3 is TGTGCCAGCAGTAACGCCAATGAGCAGTTCTTC. It codes for CASSNANEQFF.

This chain uses TRBV7-9 with TRBJ2-3, with 12 nucleotides matching TRBD2. The CDR3 consists of 16 residues. Germline loops: CDR1 SEHNR, CDR2 FQNEAQ (reference sequence). Trimming removed 5 bases from V and 3 bases from J; junction bases left unmatched: 6. The DNA of the CDR3 is TGTGCCAGCAGCCCTAGACTAGCGGGAGAGACAGATACGCAGTATTTT. As protein: CASSPRLAGETDTQYF. The whole variable domain, remainder taken from reference TRBV7-9 and TRBJ2-3, is DTGVSQNPRHKITKRGQNVTFRCDPISEHNRLYWYRQTLGQGPEFLTYFQNEAQLEKSRLLSDRFSAERPKGSFSTLEIQRTEQGDSAMYLCASSPRLAGETDTQYFGPGTRLTVL.

A few counts support this clonotype. This chain uses TRBV4-2 with TRBJ1-4; D may be TRBD1 (5 bases). V lost 1 base and J 6 bases, leaving 9 bases between the germline ends. The germline V gene has CDR1 LGHNA and CDR2 YNFKEQ. CDR3 length: 14 amino acids. The CDR3 DNA reads as TGTGCCAGCAGCCAAGGGGGCGGGTATGAAAAACTGTTTTTT. Its protein product is CASSQGGGYEKLFF.

The J gene is TRBJ1-1, the V gene TRBV5-8, with D unresolved. Trimming cost V 3 bases and J 0 bases, with 12 bases left between them. This CDR3 has 15 residues. Germline V gene lookup returns CDR1 SGHTS and CDR2 YDEGEE. CDR3 DNA sequence: TGTGCCAGCAGCTATCGGAAGCGGGTGAACACTGAAGCTTTCTTT. It translates to CASSYRKRVNTEAFF.

J is TRBJ1-1 and V is TRBV29-1; perhaps TRBD1 as D (6 bases). The germline V gene encodes CDR1 SQVTM and CDR2 ANQGSEA. Trimming pared 7 bases from V and 1 base from J, leaving 10 bases between. The CDR3 totals 12 residues. CDR3 sequence (DNA): TGCAGCGCTCCGACAGGGAACACTGAAGCTTTCTTT. Encoded protein: CSAPTGNTEAFF.

This clonotype showed up just a few times. CDR3 loop: CSARDVKGPAHPREQYF. The CDR3 DNA sequence: TGCAGTGCTAGAGATGTAAAAGGGCCCGCCCACCCGCGCGAGCAGTACTTC. This rearrangement joins TRBV20-1 to TRBJ2-7; D remains unclear. V was shortened by 0 bases and J by 6 bases, with 24 bases between the two germline ends. This CDR3 region has 17 residues. CDR1 and CDR2 (germline): DFQATT, SNEGSKA (reference sequence).

This clonotype appeared a single time. The V gene is TRBV7-2, the J gene TRBJ2-1, with D unresolved. The CDR3 length is 11 residues. The V end was cut by 2 bases, the J end by 12 bases, with 8 bases between. Germline CDR1 is SGHTA and CDR2 is FQGNSA. CDR3 region: CASSLNKVQFF. In DNA form, the CDR3 reads TGTGCCAGCAGCTTAAACAAGGTGCAGTTCTTC.

This clonotype was seen a few times. The CDR3 sequence: CASTTRQYGYTF. Here the CDR3 DNA reads TGTGCCAGCACCACGAGACAGTATGGCTACACCTTC. The genes are TRBV6-2 or TRBV6-3 and TRBJ1-2, with D perhaps matching TRBD1 (5 bases). The V gene lost 7 bases and the J gene lost 5 bases, with 11 bases spanning the gap. The CDR3 runs to 12 residues. Germline V gene sequence: CDR1 MNHEY, CDR2 SVGEGT.

The chain has TRBV6-2 or TRBV6-3 and TRBJ1-5; no clear D gene. V was trimmed by 2 bases and J by 13 bases, leaving 12 bases between them. There are 12 residues in the CDR3. Germline V gives CDR1 MNHEY, CDR2 SVGEGT. The CDR3 spells CASSYRGPGQHF. The CDR3 bases are TGTGCCAGCAGTTACCGAGGCCCCGGGCAGCATTTT.

This clonotype was observed a few times. The chain recombines TRBV6-2 or TRBV6-3 with TRBJ1-2, with TRBD1 identical over 7 bases. CDR3 length: 15 residues. J lost 5 bases, V lost 5 bases, and 11 bases had no gene match. Germline V gene data show CDR1 as MNHEY and CDR2 as SVGEGT. The CDR3 is CASSVTRGQLYGYTF. CDR3 nucleotides: TGTGCCAGCAGTGTCACGAGGGGACAGCTGTATGGCTACACCTTC.

This clonotype was picked up a small number of times. The gene calls are TRBV28 and TRBJ2-4; D perhaps matches TRBD1 (5 bases). The CDR3 is made up of 14 amino acids. The germline V gene has CDR1 MDHEN and CDR2 SYDVKM. Between the trimmed V and J ends, which lost 6 bases and 5 bases, there was a span of 14 bases. CDR3 in amino acids: CASSPRAGENIQYF. CDR3 sequence (DNA): TGTGCCAGCAGCCCCAGGGCTGGGGAAAACATTCAGTACTTC. Looking up the rest from reference TRBV28 and TRBJ2-4 gives the full variable domain: DVKVTQSSRYLVKRTGEKVFLECVQDMDHENMFWYRQDPGLGLRLIYFSYDVKMKEKGDIPEGYSVSREKKERFSLILESASTNQTSMYLCASSPRAGENIQYFGAGTRLSVL.